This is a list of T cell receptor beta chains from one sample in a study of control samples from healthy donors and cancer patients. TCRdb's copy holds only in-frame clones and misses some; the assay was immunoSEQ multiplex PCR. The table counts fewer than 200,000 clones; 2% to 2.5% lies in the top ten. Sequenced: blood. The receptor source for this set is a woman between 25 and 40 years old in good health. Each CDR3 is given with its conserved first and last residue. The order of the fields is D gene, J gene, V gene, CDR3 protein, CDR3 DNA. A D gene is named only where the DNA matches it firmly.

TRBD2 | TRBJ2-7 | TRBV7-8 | CASSLGPGLALAYEQYF | TGTGCCAGCAGCTTAGGACCCGGACTAGCCTTAGCCTACGAGCAGTACTTC
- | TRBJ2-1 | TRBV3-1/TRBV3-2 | CASTTFGEQFF | TGTGCCAGCACCACCTTTGGGGAGCAGTTCTTC
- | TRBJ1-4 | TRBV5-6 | CASSFYPGGRDEKLFF | TGTGCCAGCAGCTTTTATCCCGGGGGCAGAGATGAAAAACTGTTTTTT
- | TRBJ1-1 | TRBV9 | CASSPQGKLNTEAFF | TGTGCCAGCAGCCCTCAGGGGAAGTTGAACACTGAAGCTTTCTTT
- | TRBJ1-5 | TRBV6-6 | CASSYQNSNQPQHF | TGTGCCAGCAGTTACCAAAATAGCAATCAGCCCCAGCATTTT
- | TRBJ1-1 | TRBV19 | CASSTWDTEAFF | TGTGCCAGTAGTACATGGGACACTGAAGCTTTCTTT
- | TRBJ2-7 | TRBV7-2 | CASSLVGGSHEQYF | TGTGCCAGCAGCTTAGTTGGAGGGTCCCACGAGCAGTACTTC
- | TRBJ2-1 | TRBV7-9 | CASSLIRLALDNEQFF | TGTGCCAGCAGCCTGATCCGTCTAGCGCTCGACAATGAGCAGTTCTTC
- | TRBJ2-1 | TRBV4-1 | CASSQAGYEQFF | TGCGCCAGCAGCCAAGCGGGGTATGAGCAGTTCTTC
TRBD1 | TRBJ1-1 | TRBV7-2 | CASSPNRGDEAFF | TGTGCCAGCAGCCCTAACAGGGGGGATGAAGCTTTCTTT
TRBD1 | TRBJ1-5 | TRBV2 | CASSETTIPRTGRERQPQHF | TGTGCCAGCAGTGAAACTACAATACCCCGGACAGGGAGAGAGAGGCAGCCCCAGCATTTT
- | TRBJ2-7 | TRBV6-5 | CASRREGLYEQYF | TGTGCCAGCAGAAGAGAGGGACTCTACGAGCAGTACTTC
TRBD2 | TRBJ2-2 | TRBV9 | CASSTGLAGTTGELFF | TGTGCCAGCAGCACCGGACTAGCGGGAACCACCGGGGAGCTGTTTTTT
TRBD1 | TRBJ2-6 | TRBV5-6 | CASSFNPGQKLSGANVLTF | TGTGCCAGCAGCTTTAACCCGGGACAGAAACTCTCTGGGGCCAACGTCCTGACTTTC
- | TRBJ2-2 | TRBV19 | CASSPVGGANTGELFF | TGTGCCAGTAGTCCAGTTGGGGGCGCGAACACCGGGGAGCTGTTTTTT
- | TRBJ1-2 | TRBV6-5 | CASSYSGYYGYTF | TGTGCCAGCAGTTACTCAGGGTACTATGGCTACACCTTC
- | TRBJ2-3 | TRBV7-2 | CASTRGAKSDTQYF | TGTGCCAGCACACGGGGGGCGAAATCAGATACGCAGTATTTT
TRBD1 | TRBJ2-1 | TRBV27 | CASRQGMAEQFF | TGTGCCAGCCGACAGGGAATGGCTGAGCAGTTCTTC
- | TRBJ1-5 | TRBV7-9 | CASSLSAQPQHF | TGTGCCAGCAGCTTATCAGCTCAGCCCCAGCATTTT
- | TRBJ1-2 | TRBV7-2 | CASSPGPNYGYTF | TGTGCCAGCAGCCCCGGCCCAAACTATGGCTACACCTTC
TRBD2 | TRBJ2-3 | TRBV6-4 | CASSDYATAGGVDTQYF | TGTGCCAGCAGTGACTATGCGACGGCGGGGGGCGTAGATACGCAGTATTTT
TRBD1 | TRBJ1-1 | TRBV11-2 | CASSSPGGNTEAFF | TGTGCCAGCAGCTCCCCAGGGGGGAACACTGAAGCTTTCTTT
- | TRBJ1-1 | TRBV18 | CASSPQEKNTEAFF | TGTGCCAGCTCACCGCAGGAAAAGAACACTGAAGCTTTCTTT
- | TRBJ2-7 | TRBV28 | CASSFRGRLNYEQYF | TGTGCCAGCAGTTTTAGGGGCCGGCTAAACTACGAGCAGTACTTC
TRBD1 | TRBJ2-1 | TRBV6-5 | CASRADRGLYNEQFF | TGTGCCAGCAGAGCGGACAGGGGGCTCTACAATGAGCAGTTCTTC
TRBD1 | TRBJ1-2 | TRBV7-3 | CASSLGTGNIVGYTF | TGTGCCAGCAGCCTGGGGACAGGGAATATCGTTGGCTACACCTTC
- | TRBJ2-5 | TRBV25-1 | CASSERFGGAETQYF | TGTGCCAGCAGTGAACGGTTTGGGGGTGCAGAGACCCAGTACTTC
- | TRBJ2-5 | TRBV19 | CASSSRETQYF | TGTGCCAGTAGCTCTCGGGAGACCCAGTACTTC
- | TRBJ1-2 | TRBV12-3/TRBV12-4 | CASTPGLNYGYTF | TGTGCCAGCACCCCGGGCCTTAACTATGGCTACACCTTC
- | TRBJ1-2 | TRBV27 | CAARGPNYGYTF | TGTGCCGCCCGGGGACCAAACTATGGCTACACCTTC
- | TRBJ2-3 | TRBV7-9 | CASSLDGVDTQYF | TGTGCCAGCAGCTTAGATGGGGTAGATACGCAGTATTTT
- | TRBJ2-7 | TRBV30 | CAWSPGAMYEQYF | TGTGCCTGGAGTCCAGGGGCGATGTACGAGCAGTACTTC
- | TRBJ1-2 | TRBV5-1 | CASSLEEAGKLNYGYTF | TGCGCCAGCAGCTTGGAAGAGGCGGGGAAACTCAACTATGGCTACACCTTC
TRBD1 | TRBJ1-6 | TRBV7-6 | CASSLVPTRQGASPLHF | TGTGCCAGCAGCCTAGTTCCCACCCGACAGGGGGCTTCACCCCTCCACTTT
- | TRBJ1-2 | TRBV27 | CASSLKGRDLANYGYTF | TGTGCCAGCAGTTTAAAGGGGCGGGACTTAGCTAACTATGGCTACACCTTC
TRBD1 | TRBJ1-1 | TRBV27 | CASRPLNRGPNTEAFF | TGTGCCAGCAGGCCCCTAAACAGGGGGCCGAACACTGAAGCTTTCTTT
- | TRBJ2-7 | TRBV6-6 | CASSLGQGYEQYF | TGTGCCAGCAGTCTAGGGCAGGGCTACGAGCAGTACTTC
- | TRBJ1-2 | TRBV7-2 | CASSLRPGLDGYTF | TGTGCCAGCAGCTTAAGGCCAGGGTTGGATGGCTACACCTTC
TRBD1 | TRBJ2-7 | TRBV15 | CATSTRRTGGEQYF | TGTGCCACCAGCACTCGTAGGACAGGGGGGGAGCAGTACTTC
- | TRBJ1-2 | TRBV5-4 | CASSASYGYTF | TGTGCCAGCAGCGCATCCTATGGCTACACCTTC
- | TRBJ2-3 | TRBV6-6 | CASIPTRPANRDTQYF | TGTGCCAGCATCCCCACCCGGCCCGCCAATCGAGATACGCAGTATTTT
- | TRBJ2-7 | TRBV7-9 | CASSYPAGAGHEQYF | TGTGCCAGCAGCTACCCCGCAGGGGCCGGCCACGAGCAGTACTTC
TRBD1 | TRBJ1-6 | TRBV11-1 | CASSPDRGPTNF | TGTGCCAGCAGCCCGGACAGGGGGCCGACGAACTTT
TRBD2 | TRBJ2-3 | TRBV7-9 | CASSVGLAGTDTQYF | TGTGCCAGCAGCGTGGGACTAGCGGGCACAGATACGCAGTATTTT
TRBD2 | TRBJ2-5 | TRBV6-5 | CASSYSKTSGVETQYF | TGTGCCAGCAGTTACTCGAAAACTAGCGGGGTGGAGACCCAGTACTTC
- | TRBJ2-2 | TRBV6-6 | CASSRGYTGELFF | TGTGCCAGCAGCCGCGGATACACCGGGGAGCTGTTTTTT
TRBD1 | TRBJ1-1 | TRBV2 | CASSDRGPNTEAFF | TGTGCCAGCAGTGACAGGGGGCCGAACACTGAAGCTTTCTTT
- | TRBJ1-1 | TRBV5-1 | CASSLEPEGAEAFF | TGCGCCAGCAGCTTGGAACCTGAGGGGGCTGAAGCTTTCTTT
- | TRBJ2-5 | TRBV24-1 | CATSDPGTVETQYF | TGTGCCACCAGTGATCCCGGGACCGTAGAGACCCAGTACTTC
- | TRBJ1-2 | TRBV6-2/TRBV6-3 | CASSYVRRGSDGYTF | TGTGCCAGCAGTTACGTTCGTCGGGGATCGGATGGCTACACCTTC
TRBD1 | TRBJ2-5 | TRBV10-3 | CAISELQGPETQYF | TGTGCCATCAGTGAGTTACAGGGGCCAGAGACCCAGTACTTC
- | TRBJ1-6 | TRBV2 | CASSAQGREQSPLHF | TGTGCCAGCAGTGCCCAAGGCCGGGAACAATCACCCCTCCACTTT
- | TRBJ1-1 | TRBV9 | CASTPPRIHPEAFF | TGTGCCAGCACCCCTCCCAGGATCCACCCTGAAGCTTTCTTT
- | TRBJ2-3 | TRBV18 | CASSGSTDTQYF | TGTGCCAGCTCCGGCAGCACAGATACGCAGTATTTT
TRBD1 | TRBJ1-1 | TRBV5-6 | CASSLGQGEAFF | TGTGCCAGCAGCCTCGGACAGGGAGAAGCTTTCTTT
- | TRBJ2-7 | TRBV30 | CAWSVRKGDASREQYF | TGTGCCTGGAGTGTACGAAAGGGGGACGCTTCTCGCGAGCAGTACTTC
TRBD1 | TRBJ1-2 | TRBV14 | CASSRWTGNEDGYTF | TGTGCCAGCAGCCGATGGACAGGGAATGAGGATGGCTACACCTTC
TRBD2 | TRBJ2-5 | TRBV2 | CASRKLAGAVKETQYF | TGTGCCAGCAGAAAACTAGCGGGGGCCGTTAAAGAGACCCAGTACTTC
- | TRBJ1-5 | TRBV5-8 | CASSFSTTVDQPQHF | TGTGCCAGCAGCTTCAGTACTACAGTCGATCAGCCCCAGCATTTT